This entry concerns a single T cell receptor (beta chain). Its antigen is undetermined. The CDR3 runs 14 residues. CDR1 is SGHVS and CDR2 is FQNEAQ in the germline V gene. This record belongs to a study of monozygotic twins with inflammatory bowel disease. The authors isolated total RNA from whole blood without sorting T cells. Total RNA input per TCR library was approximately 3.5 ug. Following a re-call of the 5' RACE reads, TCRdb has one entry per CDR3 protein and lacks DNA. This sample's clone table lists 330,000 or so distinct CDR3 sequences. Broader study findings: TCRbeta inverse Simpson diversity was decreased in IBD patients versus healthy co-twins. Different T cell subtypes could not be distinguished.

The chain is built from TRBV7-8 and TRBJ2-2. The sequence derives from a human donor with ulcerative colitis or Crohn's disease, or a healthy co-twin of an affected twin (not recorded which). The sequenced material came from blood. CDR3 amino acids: CASSFMIGGGELFF.